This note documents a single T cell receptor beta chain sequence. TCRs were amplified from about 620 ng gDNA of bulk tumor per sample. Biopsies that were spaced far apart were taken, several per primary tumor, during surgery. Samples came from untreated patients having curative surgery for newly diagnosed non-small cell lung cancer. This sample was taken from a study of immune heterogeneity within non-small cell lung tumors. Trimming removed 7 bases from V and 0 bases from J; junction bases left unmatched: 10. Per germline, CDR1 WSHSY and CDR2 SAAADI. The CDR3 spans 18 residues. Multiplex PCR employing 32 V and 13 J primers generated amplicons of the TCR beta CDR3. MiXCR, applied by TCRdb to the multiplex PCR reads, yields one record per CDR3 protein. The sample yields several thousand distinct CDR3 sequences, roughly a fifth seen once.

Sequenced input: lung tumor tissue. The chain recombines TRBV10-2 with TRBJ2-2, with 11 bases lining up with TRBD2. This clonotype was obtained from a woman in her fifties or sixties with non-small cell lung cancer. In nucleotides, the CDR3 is TGCGCCAGCACGGTAGTACTAGCGGGAGAACCGAACACCGGGGAGCTGTTTTTT. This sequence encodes CASTVVLAGEPNTGELFF.